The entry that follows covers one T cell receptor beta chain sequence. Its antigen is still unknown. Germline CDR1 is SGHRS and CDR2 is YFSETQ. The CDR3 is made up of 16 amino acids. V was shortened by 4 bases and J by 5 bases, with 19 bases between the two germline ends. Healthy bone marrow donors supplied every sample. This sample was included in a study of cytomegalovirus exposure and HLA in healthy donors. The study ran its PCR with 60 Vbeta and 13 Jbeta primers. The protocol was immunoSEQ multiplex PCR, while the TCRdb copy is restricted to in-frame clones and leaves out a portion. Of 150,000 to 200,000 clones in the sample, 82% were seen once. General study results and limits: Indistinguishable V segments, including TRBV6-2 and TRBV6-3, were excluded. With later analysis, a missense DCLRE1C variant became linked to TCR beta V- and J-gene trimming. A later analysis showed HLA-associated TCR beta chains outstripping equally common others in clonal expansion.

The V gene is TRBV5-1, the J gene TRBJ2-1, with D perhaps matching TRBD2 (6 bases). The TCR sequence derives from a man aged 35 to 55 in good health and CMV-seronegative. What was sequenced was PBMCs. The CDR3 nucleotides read TGCGCCAGCAGCCGGGCCCCAAGCGGGCAGGACAATGAGCAGTTCTTC. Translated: CASSRAPSGQDNEQFF. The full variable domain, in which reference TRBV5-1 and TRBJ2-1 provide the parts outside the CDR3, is KAGVTQTPRYLIKTRGQQVTLSCSPISGHRSVSWYQQTPGQGLQFLFEYFSETQRNKGNFPGRFSGRQFSNSRSEMNVSTLELGDSALYLCASSRAPSGQDNEQFFGPGTRLTVL.